This T cell receptor (beta chain) was identified during a study of cytomegalovirus exposure and HLA in healthy donors. Study-wide background: The 500 to 850 first-cohort repertoires and the approximately 130 validation repertoires shared the same platform, a later analysis reported.

Donors came from a validation cohort of over a hundred subjects, distinct from the first 666-subject cohort. V was shortened by 5 bases and J by 4 bases, with 16 bases between the two germline ends. CDR1 and CDR2 (germline): MDHEN, SYDVKM. This CDR3 is built from 15 residues. In regard to this clone: Its antigen remains unknown.

Points from the study as a whole: Most observed TCR sequences were rare, whereas some public TCRs were detected in many donors. Reportedly, cytomegalovirus status was diagnosed with high sensitivity and specificity.

The data were produced by immunoSEQ multiplex PCR, yet TCRdb's version contains in-frame clones alone and is incomplete. Of about 84,000 clones listed, just over 90% were seen once; the top ten hold 2% to 2.5%. This clonotype was sampled from a man aged 25-45 years in good health and CMV-seronegative. This chain connects TRBV28 to TRBJ2-3; D remains unclear. Specimen: PBMCs. CDR3 DNA: TGTGCCAGCAGTCACCTCACGAGACTCGCAGATACGCAGTATTTT. This encodes CASSHLTRLADTQYF.